This entry concerns a single T cell receptor (beta chain). This record belongs to a study of blood T cell repertoires in COVID-19. Study overall: Sample material is recorded as cDNA or gDNA derived from T cells, B-cell-depleted T cells, or PBMCs.

Produced via immunoSEQ multiplex PCR; TCRdb's table is partial and in-frame only. The sample lists 200,000 to 250,000 clones; 85% to 90% were seen once. This CDR3 is built from 15 residues. Germline assignment: CDR1 MGHDK and CDR2 SYGVNS. The junction had 7 bases not matched to a gene; V was cut back by 1 base and J by 4 bases. The sequence was collected from a man older than 75 with acute or convalescent COVID-19. The sequenced sample was peripheral blood. The V and J genes are TRBV25-1 and TRBJ2-7, with TRBD2 matching 7 bases. The CDR3 is CASSEWGGSWYEQYV. The CDR3 coding sequence is TGTGCCAGCAGTGAATGGGGAGGGTCTTGGTACGAGCAGTACGTC.